A single sample is the source of the 23 T cell receptor beta chains below, sequenced in a study of blood T cells in healthy people across ages. Next came a second PCR, run for roughly 6 to 11 cycles, which used a sample-barcoded 5' primer along with a J-beta primer mix. TCRdb re-analysed the 5' RACE reads in MiXCR, keeping a single row per CDR3 protein. This sample has 550,000 to 600,000 distinct CDR3 sequences, with roughly 48% found just once. The source material was blood. Receptors were obtained from an older man in good health.

The V call is TRBV27, the J call TRBJ2-7; 8 bases agree with TRBD1. J gave up 0 bases and V 7 bases, and 5 bases lay outside the gene matches. Germline CDR1 is MNHEY and CDR2 is SMNVEV (reference sequence). The CDR3 consists of 14 residues. DNA for the CDR3: TGTGCCAGCACGCGAGGGACAGGCTCCTACGAGCAGTACTTC. Encoded protein: CASTRGTGSYEQYF.

This clonotype has ten or more counts. This chain uses TRBV6-5 with TRBJ2-7; weak D call: TRBD2 (5 bases). The ends were cut back, 0 bases at V and 5 bases at J, with 11 bases in the middle. Germline lookup yields CDR1 MNHEY and CDR2 SVGAGI. The CDR3 has 14 amino acids. This chain's CDR3 is CASSYSLLGDEQYF. The CDR3 nucleotides are TGTGCCAGCAGTTACTCTCTTCTCGGGGACGAGCAGTACTTC.

This clonotype has only a few counts. The V call is TRBV7-2, the J call TRBJ2-1, with D perhaps TRBD2 (7 bases). The CDR3 has 13 residues. V was cut by 4 bases and J by 12 bases, with 16 bases left in between. Germline V lookup: CDR1 SGHTA, CDR2 FQGNSA. CDR3 DNA: TGTGCCAGCAGCTCGGGACTACAACAGGGGCAGTTCTTC. Protein: CASSSGLQQGQFF.

The V and J genes are TRBV7-2 and TRBJ2-3; 7 bases match TRBD2. The CDR3 has 17 amino acids. CDR1 is SGHTA, CDR2 FQGNSA, per germline. V trimming: 2 bases; J trimming: 0 bases; junction bases outside the gene matches: 8. CDR3: CASSLTPKRGSTDTQYF. DNA for the CDR3: TGTGCCAGCAGCTTAACCCCCAAGCGGGGTAGCACAGATACGCAGTATTTT.

The V call is TRBV9, the J call TRBJ1-2, with D possibly being TRBD1 (6 bases). Germline CDR1 and CDR2: SGDLS and YYNGEE. The V end was cut by 4 bases, the J end by 5 bases, with 12 bases between. This CDR3 has 13 residues. CDR3 coding DNA: TGTGCCAGCAGCCCGGGGGGGGCTTATGGCTACACCTTC. Translating gives CASSPGGAYGYTF.

The chain employs TRBV9 and TRBJ2-2; D may correspond to TRBD1 or TRBD2 (5 bases each). Germline CDR1 is SGDLS and CDR2 is YYNGEE. The CDR3 runs to 16 residues. Deletions cut 3 bases from V and 0 bases from J, with 12 bases between. The CDR3 DNA is TGTGCCAGCAGCGCGCTGGGACCTCCGAACACCGGGGAGCTGTTTTTT. Amino acids: CASSALGPPNTGELFF.

This clonotype was seen a few times. The gene calls are TRBV2 and TRBJ2-3, with a tentative D call TRBD2 (6 bases). Trimming pared 8 bases from V and 2 bases from J, leaving 14 bases between. CDR3 size: 14 residues. Germline CDR1 SNHLY, CDR2 FYNNEI. This CDR3 is CASGRGPHTDTQYF. CDR3 nucleotides: TGTGCCAGCGGGCGGGGACCTCACACAGATACGCAGTATTTT.

J is TRBJ2-3 and V is TRBV7-3, with 7 nucleotides matching TRBD2. After removal of 1 base from V and 2 bases from J, the junction contained 6 bases not matched to a gene. The CDR3 runs to 16 residues. Germline lookup yields CDR1 SGHTA and CDR2 FQGTGA. The CDR3 DNA reads as TGTGCCAGCAGCTTAAGTAGCGGGCCCTCCACAGATACGCAGTATTTT. Translating it yields CASSLSSGPSTDTQYF.

About this clonotype itself: This may stem from a read error, because a much larger clone lies one nucleotide away. This rearrangement joins TRBV6-5 to TRBJ1-2, with no clear D. CDR3 length equals 13 residues. CDR1 is MNHEY, CDR2 SVGAGI, per germline. Between the trimmed V and J ends, which lost 3 bases and 8 bases, there was a span of 13 bases. The CDR3 region is CASSYSSSRGYTF. CDR3 DNA sequence: TGTGCCAGCAGTTATTCGAGTTCTCGGGGCTACACCTTC.

The chain combines TRBV12-3 or TRBV12-4 with TRBJ1-4; D unresolved. CDR3 length: 14 residues. Trimming took 6 bases from V and 7 from J, leaving 15 bases between them. CDR3 bases: TGTGCCAGCAGCCGCGGCTCGAGGCCTGAAAAACTGTTTTTT. Its protein is CASSRGSRPEKLFF.

The chain employs TRBV4-3 and TRBJ2-1; 9 bases line up with TRBD2. CDR1 LGHNA and CDR2 YSLEER come from the germline V gene. Trimming at V came to 3 bases and at J to 3 bases, leaving 9 bases not matched to a gene. The CDR3 is made up of 17 amino acids. This CDR3 is CASSHLRPSGIYNEQFF. The CDR3 coding sequence is TGCGCCAGCAGCCACTTGCGGCCTAGCGGGATCTACAATGAGCAGTTCTTC.

The chain combines TRBV2 with TRBJ1-6, with D perhaps TRBD1 (5 bases). There are 15 residues in the CDR3. Germline assignment: CDR1 SNHLY and CDR2 FYNNEI. Deletions cut 4 bases from V and 8 bases from J, with 15 bases between. As DNA, the CDR3 is TGTGCCAGCAGTGCCTCCCGACAGAGGGATTCACCCCTCCACTTT. Residues: CASSASRQRDSPLHF.

Only a few counts were recorded for this clonotype. This rearrangement joins TRBV20-1 to TRBJ1-4; 11 nucleotides agree with TRBD1. The CDR3 has 18 residues. The V segment lost 6 bases and the J segment 8 bases; nucleotides outside the gene matches: 20. Germline V lookup: CDR1 DFQATT, CDR2 SNEGSKA (reference sequence). This chain's CDR3 is CSAKGSRTGGAKGEKLFF. CDR3 nucleotide sequence: TGCAGTGCCAAGGGGTCTCGGACAGGGGGCGCGAAGGGGGAAAAACTGTTTTTT.

This chain uses TRBV5-1 with TRBJ2-2; TRBD1 might be the D (5 bases). The CDR3 spans 15 residues. Trimming removed 2 bases from V and 4 bases from J, with 12 bases in between. The germline gives CDR1 SGHRS, CDR2 YFSETQ. CDR3 coding DNA: TGCGCCAGCAGCTTTGATGGGGCGCCCACCGGGGAGCTGTTTTTT. The encoded protein is CASSFDGAPTGELFF.

This clonotype was observed a handful of times. The chain couples TRBV7-2 to TRBJ2-7; TRBD2 matches 7 bases. Germline assignment: CDR1 SGHTA and CDR2 FQGNSA. J was trimmed by 3 bases and V by 2 bases; bases with no gene match: 10. The CDR3 has 16 residues. The CDR3 nucleotides are TGTGCCAGCAGCTTATCGGGAGGAAGAGCGGGCTACGAGCAGTACTTC. Its translation is CASSLSGGRAGYEQYF.

The chain employs TRBV27 and TRBJ2-3, with 12 bases that match TRBD2. Germline V lookup: CDR1 MNHEY, CDR2 SMNVEV (reference sequence). Losses at the gene ends were 1 base for V and 3 bases for J; bases not matched to a gene: 2. The CDR3 consists of 16 residues. The CDR3 loop is CASSLWLAGGTDTQYF. For the CDR3, the DNA is TGTGCCAGCAGTTTATGGCTAGCGGGGGGGACAGATACGCAGTATTTT.

The chain carries TRBV20-1 and TRBJ1-6; D is unclear. Per the germline V gene, CDR1 is DFQATT and CDR2 is SNEGSKA (reference sequence). Trimming pared 0 bases from V and 8 bases from J, leaving 14 bases between. This CDR3 is built from 15 residues. The CDR3 DNA sequence: TGCAGTGCTAGAGATGTAGGATTCGGGTATTCACCCCTCCACTTT. It encodes CSARDVGFGYSPLHF.

The V gene is TRBV20-1, the J gene TRBJ2-3, with a tentative D call TRBD2 (5 bases). Germline-derived CDR1 and CDR2 are DFQATT and SNEGSKA (reference sequence). V dropped 6 bases and J dropped 1 base, with 11 bases sitting between them. The CDR3 spans 13 residues. Here the CDR3 reads CSARTPRTDTQYF. For the CDR3, the DNA is TGCAGTGCACGGACTCCCCGCACAGATACGCAGTATTTT.

The V call is TRBV12-3 or TRBV12-4, the J call TRBJ1-1; D is possibly TRBD1 (6 bases). V lost 8 bases to trimming and J lost 8 bases, with 18 bases between them. The length of the CDR3 is 13 residues. The DNA for the CDR3 is TGTGCCAGCGGGGACAACAGGGAGGTCGAAGCTTTCTTT. Amino acid sequence: CASGDNREVEAFF.

The rearrangement joins TRBV2 to TRBJ2-3; 8 nucleotides match TRBD2. The length of the CDR3 is 15 residues. Losses at the gene ends were 7 bases for V and 0 bases for J; bases not matched to a gene: 6. Germline CDR1 SNHLY, CDR2 FYNNEI. CDR3 sequence (DNA): TGTGCCAGCATCGTAGCGGGAAGTAGCACAGATACGCAGTATTTT. It codes for CASIVAGSSTDTQYF. Together with reference TRBV2 and TRBJ2-3, the CDR3 gives the full variable domain: EPEVTQTPSHQVTQMGQEVILRCVPISNHLYFYWYRQILGQKVEFLVSFYNNEISEKSEIFDDQFSVERPDGSNFTLKIRSTKLEDSAMYFCASIVAGSSTDTQYFGPGTRLTVL.

The chain is built from TRBV7-9 and TRBJ1-1; D perhaps matches TRBD1 (6 bases). The CDR3 loop spans 16 amino acids. In germline, CDR1 is SEHNR, CDR2 FQNEAQ (reference sequence). V lost 5 bases to trimming and J lost 1 base, with 17 bases between them. CDR3 loop: CASSPRLGQKNTEAFF. The CDR3 coding sequence is TGTGCCAGCAGCCCCCGTCTTGGACAGAAGAACACTGAAGCTTTCTTT.

This clonotype has only a few counts. The chain is built from TRBV7-9 and TRBJ2-5; D is possibly TRBD2 (5 bases). V was shortened by 5 bases and J by 4 bases, with 14 bases between the two germline ends. The CDR3 runs to 14 residues. Germline V gives CDR1 SEHNR, CDR2 FQNEAQ (reference sequence). CDR3 nucleotides: TGTGCCAGCAGCCGCGCGGGCACCCCAGAGACCCAGTACTTC. Translating it yields CASSRAGTPETQYF. The complete variable domain, with remaining parts taken from reference TRBV7-9 and TRBJ2-5, reads DTGVSQNPRHKITKRGQNVTFRCDPISEHNRLYWYRQTLGQGPEFLTYFQNEAQLEKSRLLSDRFSAERPKGSFSTLEIQRTEQGDSAMYLCASSRAGTPETQYFGPGTRLLVL.

In DNA form, the CDR3 reads TGCAGTGCTAGTAGTATGGAGGGAAAGGAAGAGACCCAGTACTTC. It specifies CSASSMEGKEETQYF. The chain carries TRBV20-1 and TRBJ2-5; possible D gene TRBD2, 6 bases. V was cut by 3 bases and J by 3 bases, with 17 bases left in between. Germline V gene data show CDR1 as DFQATT and CDR2 as SNEGSKA (reference sequence). CDR3 size: 15 residues.